Presented here are 27 T cell receptor beta chains from one specimen sequenced in a study of T-cell reconstitution after alpha-beta-depleted transplantation in children. The TCRbeta library incorporated unique molecular identifiers. MiXCR, applied by TCRdb to the PCR reads, yields one record per CDR3 protein. The sample has about 590,000 distinct CDR3 sequences, under 15% seen once; the top ten hold approximately 2%. Material: PBMCs, mostly from graft donor cells, obtained 360 days after TCRalphabeta/CD19-depleted stem cell transplant. All receptors derive from a male patient younger than 18 who had a stem cell transplant for acute myeloid leukemia, so the T cells may come from the graft donor.

This clonotype was seen only a few times. The rearrangement uses TRBV10-3 and TRBJ2-1; a weak D match, TRBD2 (6 bases). V was trimmed by 4 bases and J by 5 bases, leaving 18 bases between them. The CDR3 has 16 amino acids. CDR1 and CDR2 (germline): ENHRY, SYGVKD. The CDR3 reads CAISGWVGLHDNEQFF. Written as DNA, the CDR3 is TGTGCCATCAGTGGATGGGTGGGACTGCATGACAATGAGCAGTTCTTC.

This clonotype appeared a few times. The gene calls are TRBV4-3 and TRBJ2-7; D is undetermined. The germline V and J ends were trimmed by 0 bases and 3 bases, with 12 bases remaining between them. The germline CDR1 and CDR2 sequences are LGHNA and YSLEER. CDR3 length: 15 amino acids. The CDR3 loop is CASSQDRADYYEQYF. The CDR3 coding sequence is TGCGCCAGCAGCCAAGATCGGGCGGATTACTACGAGCAGTACTTC.

This chain links TRBV29-1 with TRBJ1-5, with TRBD1 identical over 7 bases. V was clipped by 4 bases and J by 4 bases; unmatched bases: 4. Germline values: CDR1 SQVTM, CDR2 ANQGSEA. The CDR3 runs 13 residues. CDR3 loop: CSVGGGPNQPQHF. In DNA, the CDR3 is TGCAGCGTTGGAGGGGGCCCTAATCAGCCCCAGCATTTT.

This clonotype was picked up a small number of times. This chain links TRBV10-3 with TRBJ2-1, with TRBD2 matching over 14 bases. The CDR3 sequence is 17 residues long. After removal of 4 bases from V and 13 bases from J, the junction contained 15 bases not matched to a gene. The germline CDR1 and CDR2 sequences are ENHRY and SYGVKD. This CDR3 reads CAISVTGTSGSFPHQFF. The CDR3 region has the DNA TGTGCCATCAGTGTAACCGGGACTAGCGGGAGTTTCCCCCACCAGTTCTTC.

The chain combines TRBV20-1 with TRBJ2-5; D might be TRBD2 (6 bases). The CDR3 is 14 amino acids. The germline gives CDR1 DFQATT, CDR2 SNEGSKA (reference sequence). V gave up 4 bases and J gave up 6 bases, with 18 bases separating them. The CDR3 nucleotides are TGCAGTGCTACCGACCCTAGCGCTGGGCAGACCCAGTACTTC. Residues: CSATDPSAGQTQYF.

The chain is built from TRBV20-1 and TRBJ2-3; 9 positions agree with TRBD1. The CDR3 covers 13 residues. Germline V gene sequence: CDR1 DFQATT, CDR2 SNEGSKA (reference sequence). V lost 4 bases, J lost 4 bases, and 3 bases stayed unmatched. The CDR3: CSAKDRGPDTQYF. DNA of the CDR3: TGCAGTGCTAAGGACAGGGGCCCAGATACGCAGTATTTT.

This clonotype occurred a few times. The rearrangement links TRBV6-2 or TRBV6-3 to TRBJ2-3; 9 positions match TRBD2. V lost 0 bases, J lost 1 base, and 2 bases stayed unmatched. The CDR3 runs 16 residues. The germline CDR1 and CDR2 sequences are MNHEY and SVGEGT. The CDR3 region has the DNA TGTGCCAGCAGTTACTCTGCTAGCGGGGGCACAGATACGCAGTATTTT. As protein: CASSYSASGGTDTQYF.

The CDR3 sequence is CASSENSLGVKNIQYF. CDR3 in DNA: TGTGCCAGCAGCGAGAACTCCCTCGGGGTCAAAAACATTCAGTACTTC. The chain couples TRBV7-8 to TRBJ2-4; D perhaps matches TRBD2 (5 bases). V dropped 5 bases and J dropped 3 bases, with 17 bases sitting between them. Per the germline V gene, CDR1 is SGHVS and CDR2 is FQNEAQ. This CDR3 has 16 amino acids.

In nucleotides, the CDR3 is TGCAGTTATTGGAGAGGACCGCAAGAGACCCAGTACTTC. Its translation is CSYWRGPQETQYF. V usage is TRBV29-1 and J usage is TRBJ2-5; D is undetermined. The CDR3 covers 13 residues. Germline assignment: CDR1 SQVTM and CDR2 ANQGSEA.

The chain couples TRBV6-2 or TRBV6-3 to TRBJ2-7, with 11 bases fitting TRBD2. Germline V gene lookup returns CDR1 MNHEY and CDR2 SVGEGT. The CDR3 consists of 16 residues. The ends lost 7 bases at V and 1 base at J; junction bases unmatched: 9. This CDR3 reads CASNFAGLADSYEQYF. In DNA form, the CDR3 reads TGTGCCAGCAACTTCGCGGGACTAGCGGATTCCTACGAGCAGTACTTC.

This clonotype showed up just a few times. The J gene is TRBJ2-6, the V gene TRBV20-1; D is unclear. In germline, CDR1 is DFQATT, CDR2 SNEGSKA (reference sequence). The CDR3 is 14 amino acids. V was clipped by 2 bases and J by 1 base, with 6 bases between them. As DNA, the CDR3 is TGCAGTGCTAGACCATATTCTGGGGCCAACGTCCTGACTTTC. This sequence encodes CSARPYSGANVLTF.

This clonotype showed up many times. The V gene is TRBV6-5, the J gene TRBJ2-7; D is unresolved. The V gene lost 6 bases and the J gene lost 6 bases, with 18 bases spanning the gap. The germline CDR1 and CDR2 sequences are MNHEY and SVGAGI. This CDR3 region has 14 residues. The CDR3: CASSSLVGFGEQYF. CDR3 sequence (DNA): TGTGCCAGCAGCTCATTAGTGGGTTTTGGCGAGCAGTACTTC.

This clonotype turned up a few times. CDR3 protein: CARGEVGHNEQFF. In DNA, the CDR3 is TGTGCCAGGGGGGAGGTCGGCCACAATGAGCAGTTCTTC. The V and J genes are TRBV28 and TRBJ2-1, with a weak D call TRBD2 (6 bases). The CDR3 runs 13 residues. The V end lost 9 bases, the J end lost 5 bases, and 14 bases lay between the germline ends. In germline, CDR1 is MDHEN, CDR2 SYDVKM.

This clonotype was seen only a few times. This chain links TRBV12-3 or TRBV12-4 with TRBJ1-2; D perhaps matches TRBD1 (6 bases). This CDR3 region has 13 residues. V dropped 8 bases and J dropped 2 bases, with 12 bases sitting between them. The CDR3 DNA reads TGTGCCAGCCGCCGCGGGGGCAACTATGGCTACACCTTC. This translates into CASRRGGNYGYTF.

This chain links TRBV6-5 with TRBJ2-1; 14 nucleotides match TRBD2. The CDR3 consists of 17 residues. Trimming at V came to 3 bases and at J to 7 bases, leaving 8 bases not matched to a gene. Germline-derived CDR1 and CDR2 are MNHEY and SVGAGI. The CDR3 bases are TGTGCCAGCAGTTATGTCGCGACTAGCGGGAGGGGGAATGAGCAGTTCTTC. Protein product: CASSYVATSGRGNEQFF.

This clonotype was counted at least ten times. The chain uses TRBV29-1 and TRBJ2-3, with D tentatively TRBD2 (5 bases). This CDR3 is 16 amino acids long. Germline CDR1 SQVTM, CDR2 ANQGSEA. The V gene lost 7 bases and the J gene lost 5 bases, with 25 bases spanning the gap. CDR3 protein: CSGKPNRVRRGDTQYF. In nucleotides, the CDR3 is TGCAGCGGAAAGCCTAACAGAGTCCGCCGGGGAGATACGCAGTATTTT.

There are many counts of this clonotype. The chain carries TRBV29-1 and TRBJ2-1; D is unresolved. The germline V gene has CDR1 SQVTM and CDR2 ANQGSEA. The CDR3 loop spans 13 amino acids. V dropped 3 bases and J dropped 3 bases, with 9 bases sitting between them. This CDR3 reads CSVDGRIYNEQFF. The CDR3 nucleotides are TGCAGCGTTGACGGACGGATCTACAATGAGCAGTTCTTC.

V and J are TRBV3-1 and TRBJ2-3; D possibly corresponds to TRBD2 (6 bases). In germline, CDR1 is LGHDT, CDR2 YNNKEL (reference sequence). CDR3 length: 14 residues. V was trimmed by 1 base and J by 3 bases, leaving 8 bases between them. The CDR3 sequence: CASSQGSGTDTQYF. The CDR3 nucleotides are TGTGCCAGCAGCCAAGGTAGCGGTACAGATACGCAGTATTTT.

In this sample, this clonotype turned up a few times. The chain combines TRBV24-1 with TRBJ2-7; TRBD2 aligns across 11 bases. This CDR3 contains 17 residues. Trimming took 5 bases from V and 0 from J; bases not matched to a gene: 8. The germline gives CDR1 KGHDR, CDR2 SFDVKD. Here the CDR3 reads CATSGKTSGKASYEQYF. CDR3 DNA sequence: TGTGCCACCAGTGGTAAGACTAGCGGGAAAGCCTCCTACGAGCAGTACTTC.

This clonotype came up a few times. The chain recombines TRBV7-2 with TRBJ2-7; 15 bases are shared with TRBD2. Germline V CDR1 and CDR2: SGHTA, FQGNSA. The CDR3 runs 14 residues. V lost 5 bases and J lost 6; bases outside the gene matches: 2. The CDR3: CASSMGLAGGEQYF. CDR3 DNA sequence: TGTGCCAGCAGCATGGGACTAGCGGGGGGCGAGCAGTACTTC.

The J gene is TRBJ2-5, the V gene TRBV20-1; 9 bases agree with TRBD1. Germline CDR1 is DFQATT and CDR2 is SNEGSKA (reference sequence). The CDR3 spans 14 residues. V dropped 3 bases and J dropped 6; count of bases not matched to a gene: 8. The CDR3 region is CSASWDRVGKTQYF. The CDR3 coding sequence is TGCAGTGCTAGTTGGGACAGGGTAGGCAAGACCCAGTACTTC.

Only a few counts were recorded for this clonotype. The J gene is TRBJ2-1, the V gene TRBV5-4; 8 bases match TRBD1. Germline CDR1 and CDR2: SGHNT and YYREEE (reference sequence). Trimming removed 4 bases from V and 9 bases from J; junction bases left unmatched: 6. This CDR3 spans 13 amino acids. For the CDR3, the DNA is TGTGCCAGCAGCAAAGGGACAGGTGTTGAGCAGTTCTTC. It is translated as CASSKGTGVEQFF.

The chain combines TRBV28 with TRBJ2-1, with 15 nucleotides matching TRBD2. CDR1 MDHEN and CDR2 SYDVKM come from the germline V gene. The V segment lost 0 bases and the J segment 9 bases; nucleotides outside the gene matches: 9. This CDR3 is 18 amino acids long. Here the CDR3 reads CASSLWGGLAGGPFEQFF. Written as DNA, the CDR3 is TGTGCCAGCAGTTTATGGGGAGGACTAGCGGGAGGGCCGTTTGAGCAGTTCTTC. Looking up the rest from reference TRBV28 and TRBJ2-1 gives the full variable domain: DVKVTQSSRYLVKRTGEKVFLECVQDMDHENMFWYRQDPGLGLRLIYFSYDVKMKEKGDIPEGYSVSREKKERFSLILESASTNQTSMYLCASSLWGGLAGGPFEQFFGPGTRLTVL.

This clonotype was seen more than once but under ten times. The CDR3 DNA is TGTGCCAGCAGCAGACGGGAGGGAACCTACGAGCAGTACTTC. It specifies CASSRREGTYEQYF. V and J are TRBV6-2 or TRBV6-3 and TRBJ2-7; TRBD2 matches 8 bases. The CDR3 consists of 14 residues. Germline V CDR1 and CDR2: MNHEY, SVGEGT. The ends lost 6 bases at V and 2 bases at J; junction bases unmatched: 6.

The sample holds a few counts of this clonotype. V is TRBV20-1 and J is TRBJ2-3; 7 bases fit TRBD2. There are 13 residues in the CDR3. Germline CDR1 and CDR2: DFQATT and SNEGSKA (reference sequence). The J segment lost 3 bases and the V segment lost 6 bases, leaving 6 bases of the junction unmatched. The CDR3 region has the DNA TGCAGTGCCCCGGGACTACCGACAGATACGCAGTATTTT. Protein product: CSAPGLPTDTQYF.

This clonotype was seen a handful of times. V is TRBV11-2 and J is TRBJ2-2; possibly TRBD2 for D (6 bases). V was cut by 1 base and J by 6 bases, with 9 bases left in between. The length of the CDR3 is 14 residues. From germline, CDR1 is SGHAT and CDR2 FQNNGV. CDR3 sequence: CASSLALASGELFF. In DNA, the CDR3 is TGTGCCAGCAGCTTAGCACTAGCATCCGGGGAGCTGTTTTTT.

The chain carries TRBV28 and TRBJ2-3, with 8 bases identical to TRBD1. This CDR3 spans 16 amino acids. Germline loops: CDR1 MDHEN, CDR2 SYDVKM. V was clipped by 8 bases and J by 4 bases; unmatched bases: 14. The CDR3 spells CASPLTRTGLADTQYF. For the CDR3, the DNA is TGTGCCAGCCCTTTAACCCGGACAGGGTTGGCAGATACGCAGTATTTT. The full variable domain, in which reference TRBV28 and TRBJ2-3 provide the parts outside the CDR3, is DVKVTQSSRYLVKRTGEKVFLECVQDMDHENMFWYRQDPGLGLRLIYFSYDVKMKEKGDIPEGYSVSREKKERFSLILESASTNQTSMYLCASPLTRTGLADTQYFGPGTRLTVL.